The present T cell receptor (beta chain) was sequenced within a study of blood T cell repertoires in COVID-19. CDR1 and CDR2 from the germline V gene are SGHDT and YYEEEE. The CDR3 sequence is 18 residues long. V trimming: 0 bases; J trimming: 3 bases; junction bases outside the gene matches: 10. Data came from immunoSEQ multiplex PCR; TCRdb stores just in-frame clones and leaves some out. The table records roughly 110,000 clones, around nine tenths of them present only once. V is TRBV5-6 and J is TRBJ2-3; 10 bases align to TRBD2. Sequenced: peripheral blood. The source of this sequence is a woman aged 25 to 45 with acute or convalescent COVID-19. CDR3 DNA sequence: TGTGCCAGCAGCTTGGTAGTAGGCGGACTAGCGGAAACAGATACGCAGTATTTT. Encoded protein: CASSLVVGGLAETDTQYF.